This TCR beta chain was observed in a study of T cell changes during pregnancy in multiple sclerosis. CDR3 length: 15 amino acids. CDR1 and CDR2 (germline): SGHRS, YFSETQ. Trimming left V 5 bases short and J 0 bases short, with 14 bases between. Some clones are missing from TCRdb's copy, which holds only in-frame ones; the method was immunoSEQ multiplex PCR. The repertoire holds tens of thousands of clones, with 80% to 95% as singletons. The chain links TRBV5-1 to TRBJ1-1; TRBD1 is a possible D gene (5 bases). This TCR derives from a female donor with multiple sclerosis, enrolled in a pregnancy study. Sequenced material: peripheral blood, taken in the second trimester of pregnancy. The CDR3 sequence is CASRPGHVMNTEAFF. The CDR3 DNA reads TGCGCCAGCAGACCCGGACACGTTATGAACACTGAAGCTTTCTTT.